This T cell receptor beta chain emerged from a study of technical replicates of blood from four donors. Profiled with immunoSEQ multiplex PCR; TCRdb holds only in-frame clones, not every one. The sample records about 59,000 clones, 93% being singletons. The V and J ends lost 4 bases and 10 bases, in that order; junction bases with no gene match: 7. Looked up from germline, CDR1 is SGHRS and CDR2 is YFSETQ. The CDR3 contains 15 residues. The genes are TRBV5-1 and TRBJ2-1; 14 nucleotides align to TRBD2. Sequenced material: PBMCs. The clonotype was recovered from a human donor in good health. Some clones in this sample may be carry-over from other donors' samples. The CDR3 sequence is CASSAGTSGSTEQFF. The CDR3 nucleotides read TGCGCCAGCAGCGCGGGGACTAGCGGGAGTACCGAGCAGTTCTTC.